The clone carrying this TCR beta chain was observed a handful of times. These data belong to a study of shared T cell receptors in the human thymus. Method: immunoSEQ multiplex PCR; TCRdb's copy keeps in-frame clones and lacks some. The table shows hundreds of thousands of clones, with approximately 89% occurring only once. The CDR3 length is 14 residues. V lost 2 bases and J lost 2, with 8 bases in between. Germline assignment: CDR1 SGHDT and CDR2 YYEEEE. This sample also appeared in a second study, on human thymus T cells. That report notes: Having corrective surgery for congenital heart defects, healthy Finnish infants were the ones who donated. Resections were taken during corrective heart surgery, and the thymus tissue came from these. In thymic and blood repertoires alike, V and J usage looked biased. Overlap was high between thymic repertoires from unrelated individuals, as reported in related research.

The receptor's source is a boy less than two years old with a congenital heart defect. The rearrangement uses TRBV5-6 and TRBJ2-4; TRBD1 is a possible D gene (6 bases). The sample comprised thymocytes. The CDR3: CASSLQGPKNIQYF. CDR3 DNA: TGTGCCAGCAGCTTACAGGGCCCCAAAAACATTCAGTACTTC.